Each of the 29 T cell receptor beta chains below was sequenced from the same sample in a study of OX40 agonist ivuxolimab in advanced cancers. TCRdb's copy holds only in-frame clones and misses some; the assay was immunoSEQ multiplex PCR. This table has about 91,000 clones, 80% to 85% appearing once. The sample in question was CD4+ or CD8+ T cells sorted from blood, obtained in a trial of the OX40 agonist ivuxolimab. Receptors originate from an adult with an advanced solid tumor such as melanoma, head and neck, liver or kidney cancer.

In its sample, this clone was seen a few times. The chain combines TRBV18 with TRBJ1-3; D unclear. Germline V gene data show CDR1 as KGHSH and CDR2 as LQKENI. The V gene lost 3 bases and the J gene lost 4 bases, with 7 bases spanning the gap. The CDR3 extends over 13 amino acids. The chain's CDR3 is CASSPISGNTIYF. CDR3 nucleotide sequence: TGTGCCAGCTCACCGATATCGGGAAACACCATATATTTT.

The V call is TRBV28, the J call TRBJ2-5; D unresolved. Germline CDR1 and CDR2: MDHEN and SYDVKM. CDR3 length: 17 amino acids. V was pared by 2 bases and J by 3 bases, with 19 bases between. CDR3 in DNA: TGTGCCAGCAGTTTAATTTCTCGGAAGGGATCGGAAGAGACCCAGTACTTC. Translated: CASSLISRKGSEETQYF.

This sequence joins TRBV28 and TRBJ2-3, with D tentatively TRBD1 or TRBD2 (5 bases each). With 6 bases removed from V and 7 bases from J, the gap between germline ends came to 17 bases. The CDR3 is made up of 14 amino acids. Germline loops: CDR1 MDHEN, CDR2 SYDVKM. CDR3 amino acids: CASRGRDPTYTQYF. CDR3 nucleotide sequence: TGTGCCAGCAGAGGCCGGGACCCTACTTATACGCAGTATTTT.

V is TRBV27 and J is TRBJ1-2; 8 nucleotides agree with TRBD1. The V and J ends lost 4 bases and 6 bases, in that order; junction bases with no gene match: 7. The CDR3 sequence is 14 residues long. Germline loops: CDR1 MNHEY, CDR2 SMNVEV (reference sequence). As DNA, the CDR3 is TGTGCCAGCAGTTCCGACAGGGGATATAATGGCTACACCTTC. Residues: CASSSDRGYNGYTF.

This chain connects TRBV14 to TRBJ2-1; 8 bases are a match to TRBD2. V dropped 3 bases and J dropped 5; count of bases not matched to a gene: 12. This CDR3 has 17 residues. Germline V lookup: CDR1 SGHDN, CDR2 FVKESK. The CDR3 DNA sequence: TGTGCCAGCAGCCACTCAAAAGGCGGGGGGTCAAACAATGAGCAGTTCTTC. Protein: CASSHSKGGGSNNEQFF. Using reference TRBV14 and TRBJ2-1 for the parts outside the CDR3, the full variable domain is EAGVTQFPSHSVIEKGQTVTLRCDPISGHDNLYWYRRVMGKEIKFLLHFVKESKQDESGMPNNRFLAERTGGTYSTLKVQPAELEDSGVYFCASSHSKGGGSNNEQFFGPGTRLTVL.

Only a few counts were recorded for this clone. V and J are TRBV7-2 and TRBJ1-6; TRBD1 is a possible D gene (5 bases). Germline CDR1 is SGHTA and CDR2 is FQGNSA. V lost 5 bases and J 14 bases, leaving 16 bases between the germline ends. The CDR3 covers 13 residues. This chain's CDR3 is CASSTSPRGALHF. The CDR3 DNA follows: TGTGCCAGCAGCACAAGTCCCCGAGGGGCCCTCCACTTT.

This chain joins TRBV27 and TRBJ1-5; tentative D call: TRBD1 (6 bases). From germline, CDR1 is MNHEY and CDR2 SMNVEV (reference sequence). The CDR3 contains 15 residues. V was clipped by 3 bases and J by 5 bases, with 14 bases between them. Written as DNA, the CDR3 is TGTGCCAGCAGTTTTAGGGGGGGCAGGTATCAGCCCCAGCATTTT. As protein: CASSFRGGRYQPQHF.

This chain's CDR3 is CASSPMDGVSNQPQHF. The DNA for the CDR3 is TGTGCCAGCAGTCCCATGGACGGGGTTAGCAATCAGCCCCAGCATTTT. The chain uses TRBV27 and TRBJ1-5; no firm D call. Trimming shortened V by 5 bases and J by 0 bases, and 14 bases separated the two germline ends. Per germline, CDR1 MNHEY and CDR2 SMNVEV (reference sequence). This CDR3 spans 16 amino acids.

This clone occurred once. The chain employs TRBV7-2 and TRBJ1-3; possible D gene TRBD1, 5 bases. Trimming removed 1 base from V and 7 bases from J, with 23 bases in between. CDR3 length equals 18 residues. The germline V gene has CDR1 SGHTA and CDR2 FQGNSA. The CDR3 DNA follows: TGTGCCAGCAGCTTAGGGGGGACGGATCTCTCTCTGAGGAACACCATATATTTT. Translated, it gives CASSLGGTDLSLRNTIYF.

Here the CDR3 reads CASSELRTGIRTDTQYF. The CDR3 nucleotides are TGTGCCAGCAGCGAACTCCGGACAGGGATAAGAACAGATACGCAGTATTTT. V and J are TRBV2 and TRBJ2-3; 8 nucleotides agree with TRBD1. V was clipped by 6 bases and J by 3 bases; unmatched bases: 14. The CDR3 runs to 17 residues. From germline, CDR1 is SNHLY and CDR2 FYNNEI.

The chain joins TRBV5-4 to TRBJ2-5, with unresolved D. V shed 0 bases and J shed 1 base, with 4 bases lying between them. The germline gives CDR1 SGHNT, CDR2 YYREEE (reference sequence). The CDR3 consists of 13 residues. The CDR3 nucleotides read TGTGCCAGCAGCTTGGGGCGCCAAGAGACCCAGTACTTC. Encoded protein: CASSLGRQETQYF.

This chain uses TRBV28 with TRBJ2-3; TRBD2 is a possible D gene (6 bases). The CDR3 consists of 13 residues. Looked up from germline, CDR1 is MDHEN and CDR2 is SYDVKM. Trimming removed 7 bases at V and 6 bases at J, with 14 bases between. This CDR3 reads CASIGGKGDTQYF. DNA of the CDR3: TGTGCCAGCATTGGAGGGAAGGGGGATACGCAGTATTTT.

J is TRBJ2-1 and V is TRBV19; D possibly matches TRBD1 or TRBD2 (5 bases each). The CDR3 is made up of 16 amino acids. Looked up from germline, CDR1 is LNHDA and CDR2 is SQIVND (reference sequence). V was cut by 5 bases and J by 8 bases, with 22 bases left in between. The CDR3 nucleotides read TGTGCCAGTAGTCCTCCCCCGGGCAGGGACGAGGATGAGCAGTTCTTC. This translates into CASSPPPGRDEDEQFF.

This chain joins TRBV29-1 and TRBJ1-4, with 11 bases lining up with TRBD1. CDR1 and CDR2 (germline): SQVTM, ANQGSEA. The CDR3 is 13 amino acids. J gave up 8 bases and V 6 bases, and 5 bases lay outside the gene matches. DNA for the CDR3: TGCAGCGTCGGGGACAGGGGGAGAGAAAAACTGTTTTTT. Its translation is CSVGDRGREKLFF.

This chain joins TRBV6-1 and TRBJ2-7, with 10 bases aligning to TRBD1. V lost 5 bases, J lost 0 bases, and 4 bases stayed unmatched. The CDR3 has 15 residues. CDR1 is MNHNS and CDR2 is SASEGT in the germline V gene. The CDR3 sequence: CASSSGQGRSYEQYF. The CDR3 DNA reads TGTGCCAGCAGTTCGGGACAGGGGCGCTCCTACGAGCAGTACTTC.

J is TRBJ2-2 and V is TRBV2; 7 nucleotides align to TRBD1. CDR1 and CDR2 (germline): SNHLY, FYNNEI. V lost 6 bases, J lost 6 bases, and 7 bases stayed unmatched. CDR3 size: 14 residues. The CDR3 region is CASSGTAPAGELFF. CDR3 nucleotides: TGTGCCAGCAGCGGGACAGCGCCGGCCGGGGAGCTGTTTTTT.

This clone was counted a few times. CDR3 DNA: TGTGCCAGCAGAACAACCGGGACAGGGGAGACCGGGGAGCTGTTTTTT. Translating gives CASRTTGTGETGELFF. V and J are TRBV28 and TRBJ2-2; 10 positions match TRBD1. Germline CDR1 MDHEN, CDR2 SYDVKM. V shed 6 bases, J shed 5 bases, and the junction held 9 bases outside the gene matches. The CDR3 runs to 16 residues.

As for this clone: A junction boundary mismatches the germline segment, possibly from a read error. The chain links TRBV7-9 to TRBJ1-2; 9 bases map to TRBD1. This CDR3 is 13 amino acids long. Germline V gives CDR1 SEHNR, CDR2 FQNEAQ (reference sequence). This chain's CDR3 is CASSLEAGQGNAF. The CDR3 region has the DNA TGTGCCAGCAGCTTAGAGGCGGGACAGGGTAATGCCTTC.

The chain couples TRBV7-9 to TRBJ1-4; 8 bases are shared with TRBD1. CDR1 and CDR2 (germline): SEHNR, FQNEAQ (reference sequence). The CDR3 is 15 residues long. The V segment lost 3 bases and the J segment 8 bases; nucleotides outside the gene matches: 8. CDR3 nucleotides: TGTGCCAGCAGCTTCAACCAGGGGGCGGGAGAAAAACTGTTTTTT. The encoded protein is CASSFNQGAGEKLFF.

This clone was detected once. V usage is TRBV9 and J usage is TRBJ2-3; 12 positions agree with TRBD1. Germline-derived CDR1 and CDR2 are SGDLS and YYNGEE. With V trimmed by 3 bases and J by 4 bases, 6 bases remained unmatched. This CDR3 spans 16 amino acids. The CDR3: CASSASGTGGPDTQYF. CDR3 coding DNA: TGTGCCAGCAGCGCCAGCGGGACAGGGGGCCCAGATACGCAGTATTTT.

This clone occurred a few times. This chain links TRBV19 with TRBJ1-5, with 10 bases identical to TRBD1. Germline-derived CDR1 and CDR2 are LNHDA and SQIVND (reference sequence). V dropped 5 bases and J dropped 3; count of bases not matched to a gene: 7. This CDR3 region has 16 residues. The CDR3 sequence is CASSPRQGAVNQPQHF. CDR3 nucleotide sequence: TGTGCCAGTAGTCCCCGACAGGGGGCGGTCAATCAGCCCCAGCATTTT.

This chain joins TRBV19 and TRBJ1-2, with D perhaps matching TRBD1 (6 bases). Trimming removed 6 bases from V and 7 bases from J, with 24 bases in between. Germline V gene sequence: CDR1 LNHDA, CDR2 SQIVND (reference sequence). CDR3 length equals 16 residues. CDR3 sequence: CASRTLQTGTKGGYTF. In nucleotides, the CDR3 is TGTGCCAGTAGGACGCTTCAAACCGGGACAAAAGGTGGCTACACCTTC.

This chain joins TRBV19 and TRBJ1-5; maybe TRBD1 (5 bases). CDR1 is LNHDA, CDR2 SQIVND, per germline (reference sequence). V was shortened by 2 bases and J by 9 bases, with 14 bases between the two germline ends. The CDR3 loop spans 14 amino acids. The CDR3 sequence: CASSITFGGPPQHF. CDR3 in DNA: TGTGCCAGTAGTATAACGTTTGGGGGACCGCCCCAGCATTTT.

This sequence joins TRBV5-5 and TRBJ1-5, with D perhaps TRBD1 (6 bases). The CDR3 runs to 14 residues. With 4 bases removed from V and 6 bases from J, the gap between germline ends came to 14 bases. Per the germline V gene, CDR1 is SGHKS and CDR2 is YYEKEE (reference sequence). CDR3 protein: CASSVEGGTQPQHF. DNA for the CDR3: TGTGCCAGCAGCGTGGAGGGGGGAACTCAGCCCCAGCATTTT.

The rearrangement links TRBV27 to TRBJ1-2, with TRBD1 identical over 10 bases. CDR1 is MNHEY and CDR2 is SMNVEV in the germline V gene (reference sequence). Trimming cost V 3 bases and J 6 bases; bases outside gene matches: 4. This CDR3 is built from 14 residues. The CDR3 region is CASSFGQGDHGYTF. The CDR3 DNA is TGTGCCAGCAGTTTTGGACAGGGGGATCATGGCTACACCTTC.

J is TRBJ1-5 and V is TRBV6-1; 11 nucleotides align to TRBD1. J gave up 4 bases and V 7 bases, and 6 bases lay outside the gene matches. The V gene's germline CDR1 is MNHNS and CDR2 SASEGT. The CDR3 runs 15 residues. In nucleotides, the CDR3 is TGTGCCAGCACTCTGGGACAGGGGGGTAATCAGCCCCAGCATTTT. This encodes CASTLGQGGNQPQHF.

The gene calls are TRBV19 and TRBJ1-5, with 8 bases that match TRBD1. Trimming cost V 6 bases and J 3 bases; bases outside gene matches: 4. CDR3 length equals 14 residues. CDR1 LNHDA and CDR2 SQIVND come from the germline V gene (reference sequence). CDR3 nucleotide sequence: TGTGCCAGTAGATGGGACAGGAACAATCAGCCCCAGCATTTT. Protein: CASRWDRNNQPQHF. The full variable domain, completed using reference TRBV19 and TRBJ1-5, is DGGITQSPKYLFRKEGQNVTLSCEQNLNHDAMYWYRQDPGQGLRLIYYSQIVNDFQKGDIAEGYSVSREKKESFPLTVTSAQKNPTAFYLCASRWDRNNQPQHFGDGTRLSIL.

J is TRBJ1-1 and V is TRBV9, with unresolved D. Germline CDR1 SGDLS, CDR2 YYNGEE. Trimming stripped 1 base from V and 0 bases from J, with 4 bases between. The CDR3 sequence is 13 residues long. The CDR3 sequence: CASSVSMNTEAFF. CDR3 nucleotides: TGTGCCAGCAGCGTATCCATGAACACTGAAGCTTTCTTT. Full variable domain (missing parts from reference TRBV9 and TRBJ1-1): DSGVTQTPKHLITATGQRVTLRCSPRSGDLSVYWYQQSLDQGLQFLIQYYNGEERAKGNILERFSAQQFPDLHSELNLSSLELGDSALYFCASSVSMNTEAFFGQGTRLTVV.

CDR3 region: CASSIHRDRGRLNYGYTF. The CDR3 DNA follows: TGTGCCAGTAGTATACACCGGGACAGGGGGCGCCTCAACTATGGCTACACCTTC. V and J are TRBV19 and TRBJ1-2, with 12 bases lining up with TRBD1. Germline V gene lookup returns CDR1 LNHDA and CDR2 SQIVND (reference sequence). The length of the CDR3 is 18 residues. The junction had 9 bases not matched to a gene; V was cut back by 2 bases and J by 2 bases.